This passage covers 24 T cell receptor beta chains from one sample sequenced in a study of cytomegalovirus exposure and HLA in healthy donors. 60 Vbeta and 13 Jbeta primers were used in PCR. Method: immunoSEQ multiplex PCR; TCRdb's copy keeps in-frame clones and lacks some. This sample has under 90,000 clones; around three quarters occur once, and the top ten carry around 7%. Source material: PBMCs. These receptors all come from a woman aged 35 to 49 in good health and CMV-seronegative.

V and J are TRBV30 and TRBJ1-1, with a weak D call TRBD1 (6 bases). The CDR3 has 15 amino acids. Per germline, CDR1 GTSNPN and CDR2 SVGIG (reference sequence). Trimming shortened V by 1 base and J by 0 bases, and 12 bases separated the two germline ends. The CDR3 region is CAWSALKGVNTEAFF. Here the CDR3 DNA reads TGTGCCTGGAGTGCCTTAAAGGGGGTGAACACTGAAGCTTTCTTT.

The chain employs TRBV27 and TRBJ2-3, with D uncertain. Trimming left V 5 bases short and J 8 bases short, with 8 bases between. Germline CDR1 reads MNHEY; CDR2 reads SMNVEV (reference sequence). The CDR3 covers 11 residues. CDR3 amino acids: CASSVMSTQYF. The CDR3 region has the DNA TGTGCCAGCAGTGTAATGAGTACGCAGTATTTT.

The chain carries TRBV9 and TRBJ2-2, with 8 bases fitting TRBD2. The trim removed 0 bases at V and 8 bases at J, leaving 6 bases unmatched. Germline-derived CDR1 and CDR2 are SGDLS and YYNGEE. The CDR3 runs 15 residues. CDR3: CASSVAGGPLGELFF. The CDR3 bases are TGTGCCAGCAGCGTAGCGGGAGGGCCACTTGGGGAGCTGTTTTTT. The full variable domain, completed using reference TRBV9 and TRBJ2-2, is DSGVTQTPKHLITATGQRVTLRCSPRSGDLSVYWYQQSLDQGLQFLIQYYNGEERAKGNILERFSAQQFPDLHSELNLSSLELGDSALYFCASSVAGGPLGELFFGEGSRLTVL.

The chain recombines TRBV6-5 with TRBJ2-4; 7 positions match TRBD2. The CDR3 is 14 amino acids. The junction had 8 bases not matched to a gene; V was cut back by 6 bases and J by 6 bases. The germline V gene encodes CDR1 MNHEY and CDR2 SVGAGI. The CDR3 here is CASRGLAEGNIQYF. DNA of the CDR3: TGTGCCAGCAGGGGGCTAGCGGAGGGAAACATTCAGTACTTC.

CDR3: CASSPDRDSYEQYF. The CDR3 DNA sequence: TGTGCCAGCTCACCCGACAGGGACTCCTACGAGCAGTACTTC. The V call is TRBV18, the J call TRBJ2-7, with TRBD1 identical over 7 bases. The CDR3 has 14 amino acids. V shed 3 bases and J 0 bases; nucleotides not matched to a gene: 2. The germline CDR1 and CDR2 sequences are KGHSH and LQKENI.

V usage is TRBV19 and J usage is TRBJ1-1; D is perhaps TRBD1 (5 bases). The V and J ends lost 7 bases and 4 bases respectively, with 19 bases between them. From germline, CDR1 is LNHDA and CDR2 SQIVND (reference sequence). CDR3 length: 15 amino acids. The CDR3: CASTHGITGPTEAFF. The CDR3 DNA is TGTGCCAGTACTCATGGGATAACAGGTCCCACTGAAGCTTTCTTT.

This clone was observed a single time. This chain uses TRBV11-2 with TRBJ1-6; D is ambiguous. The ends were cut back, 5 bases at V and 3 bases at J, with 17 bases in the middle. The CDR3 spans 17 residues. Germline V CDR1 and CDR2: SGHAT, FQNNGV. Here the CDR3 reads CASSRVAPSHYNSPLHF. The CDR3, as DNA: TGTGCCAGCAGCCGAGTCGCCCCATCCCACTATAATTCACCCCTCCACTTT.

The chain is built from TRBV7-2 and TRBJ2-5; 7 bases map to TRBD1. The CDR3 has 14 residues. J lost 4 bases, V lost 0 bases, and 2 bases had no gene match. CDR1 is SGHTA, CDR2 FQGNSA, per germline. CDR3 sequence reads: CASSLAGGGETQYF. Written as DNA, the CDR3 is TGTGCCAGCAGCTTAGCAGGGGGCGGAGAGACCCAGTACTTC.

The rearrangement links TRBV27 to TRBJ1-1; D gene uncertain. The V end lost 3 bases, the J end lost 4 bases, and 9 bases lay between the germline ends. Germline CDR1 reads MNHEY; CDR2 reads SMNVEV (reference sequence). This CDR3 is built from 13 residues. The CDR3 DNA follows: TGTGCCAGCAGTTTTTCACACAGCACTGAAGCTTTCTTT. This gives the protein CASSFSHSTEAFF.

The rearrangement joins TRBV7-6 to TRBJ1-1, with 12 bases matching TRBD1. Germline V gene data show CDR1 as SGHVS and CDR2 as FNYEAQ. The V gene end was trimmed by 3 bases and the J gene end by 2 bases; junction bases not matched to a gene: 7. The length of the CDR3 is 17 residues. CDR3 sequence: CASSFGTGGVGNTEAFF. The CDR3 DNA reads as TGTGCCAGCAGCTTCGGGACAGGGGGCGTCGGCAACACTGAAGCTTTCTTT. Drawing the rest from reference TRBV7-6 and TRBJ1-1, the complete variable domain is GAGVSQSPRYKVTKRGQDVALRCDPISGHVSLYWYRQALGQGPEFLTYFNYEAQQDKSGLPNDRFSAERPEGSISTLTIQRTEQRDSAMYRCASSFGTGGVGNTEAFFGQGTRLTVV.

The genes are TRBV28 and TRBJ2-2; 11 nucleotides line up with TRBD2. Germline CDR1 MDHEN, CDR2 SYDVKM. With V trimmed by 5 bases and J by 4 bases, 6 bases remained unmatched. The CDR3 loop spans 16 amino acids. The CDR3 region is CASSRTTSGATGELFF. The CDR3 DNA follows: TGTGCCAGCAGTCGTACGACTAGCGGGGCCACCGGGGAGCTGTTTTTT.

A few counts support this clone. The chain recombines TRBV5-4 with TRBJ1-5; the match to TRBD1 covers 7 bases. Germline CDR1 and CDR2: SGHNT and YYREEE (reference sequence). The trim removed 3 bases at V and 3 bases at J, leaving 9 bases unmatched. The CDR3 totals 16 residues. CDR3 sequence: CASSSILGQNNQPQHF. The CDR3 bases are TGTGCCAGCAGCTCTATCTTGGGACAGAACAATCAGCCCCAGCATTTT.

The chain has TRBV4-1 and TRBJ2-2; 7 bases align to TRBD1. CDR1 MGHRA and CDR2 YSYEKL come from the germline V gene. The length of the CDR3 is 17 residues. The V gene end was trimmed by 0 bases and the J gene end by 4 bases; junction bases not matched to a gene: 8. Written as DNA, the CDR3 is TGCGCCAGCAGCCAAGACCGATGGACAGGCGTCACCGGGGAGCTGTTTTTT. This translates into CASSQDRWTGVTGELFF.

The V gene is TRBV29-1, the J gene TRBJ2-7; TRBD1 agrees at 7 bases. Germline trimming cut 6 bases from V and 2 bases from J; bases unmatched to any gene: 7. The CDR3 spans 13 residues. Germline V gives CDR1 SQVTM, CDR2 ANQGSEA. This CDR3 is CSVNTGVTYEQYF. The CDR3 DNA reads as TGCAGCGTCAACACAGGGGTAACCTACGAGCAGTACTTC.

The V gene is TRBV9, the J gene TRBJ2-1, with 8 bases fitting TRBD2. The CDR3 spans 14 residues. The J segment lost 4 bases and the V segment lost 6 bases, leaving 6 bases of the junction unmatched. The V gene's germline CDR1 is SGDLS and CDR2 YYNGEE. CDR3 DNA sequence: TGTGCCAGCAACGGGGGGGAGGTTTACAATGAGCAGTTCTTC. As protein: CASNGGEVYNEQFF. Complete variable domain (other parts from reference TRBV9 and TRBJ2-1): DSGVTQTPKHLITATGQRVTLRCSPRSGDLSVYWYQQSLDQGLQFLIQYYNGEERAKGNILERFSAQQFPDLHSELNLSSLELGDSALYFCASNGGEVYNEQFFGPGTRLTVL.

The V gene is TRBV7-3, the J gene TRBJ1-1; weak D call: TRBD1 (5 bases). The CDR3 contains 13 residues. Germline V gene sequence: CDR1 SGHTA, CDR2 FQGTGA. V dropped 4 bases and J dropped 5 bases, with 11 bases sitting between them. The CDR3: CASSSQGLTEAFF. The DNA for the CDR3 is TGTGCCAGCAGCTCTCAGGGCTTGACTGAAGCTTTCTTT.

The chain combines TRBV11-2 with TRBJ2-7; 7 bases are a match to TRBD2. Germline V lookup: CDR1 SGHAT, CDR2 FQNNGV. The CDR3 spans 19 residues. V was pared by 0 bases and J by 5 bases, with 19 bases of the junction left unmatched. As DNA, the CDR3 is TGTGCCAGCAGCTTAGATCTGTGGGGTTTGACTAGCCCTATGGACGAGCAGTACTTC. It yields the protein CASSLDLWGLTSPMDEQYF.

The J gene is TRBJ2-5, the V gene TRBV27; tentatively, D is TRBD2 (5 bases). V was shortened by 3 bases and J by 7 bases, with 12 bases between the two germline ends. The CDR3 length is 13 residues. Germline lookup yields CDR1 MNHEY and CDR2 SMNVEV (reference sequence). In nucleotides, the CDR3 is TGTGCCAGCAGTTTTAGAGGCGAGGGGACCCAGTACTTC. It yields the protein CASSFRGEGTQYF.

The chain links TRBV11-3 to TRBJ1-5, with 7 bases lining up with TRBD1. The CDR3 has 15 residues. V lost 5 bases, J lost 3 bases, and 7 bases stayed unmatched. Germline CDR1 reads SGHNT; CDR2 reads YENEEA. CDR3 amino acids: CASSPKTGYNQPQHF. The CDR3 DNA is TGTGCCAGCAGCCCCAAGACAGGGTACAATCAGCCCCAGCATTTT.

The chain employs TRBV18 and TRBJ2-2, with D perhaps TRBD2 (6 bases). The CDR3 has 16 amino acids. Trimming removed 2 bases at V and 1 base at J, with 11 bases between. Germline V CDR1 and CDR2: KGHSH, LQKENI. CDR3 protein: CASSPDRDLNTGELFF. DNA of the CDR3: TGTGCCAGCTCACCAGACCGGGACTTGAACACCGGGGAGCTGTTTTTT.

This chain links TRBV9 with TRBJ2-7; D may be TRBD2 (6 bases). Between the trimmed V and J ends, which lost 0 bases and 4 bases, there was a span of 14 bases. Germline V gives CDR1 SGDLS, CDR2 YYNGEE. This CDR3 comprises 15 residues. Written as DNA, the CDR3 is TGTGCCAGCAGCGTAGACGGGAGCATTTTGTACGAGCAGTACTTC. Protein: CASSVDGSILYEQYF.

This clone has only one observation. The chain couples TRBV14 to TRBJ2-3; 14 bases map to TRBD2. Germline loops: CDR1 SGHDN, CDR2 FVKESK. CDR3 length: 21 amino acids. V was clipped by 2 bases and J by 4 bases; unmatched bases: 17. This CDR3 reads CASSQWNRRLAGGSRADTQYF. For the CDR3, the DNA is TGTGCCAGCAGCCAATGGAACCGGAGACTAGCGGGAGGGAGTCGGGCAGATACGCAGTATTTT. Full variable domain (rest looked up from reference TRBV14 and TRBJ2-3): EAGVTQFPSHSVIEKGQTVTLRCDPISGHDNLYWYRRVMGKEIKFLLHFVKESKQDESGMPNNRFLAERTGGTYSTLKVQPAELEDSGVYFCASSQWNRRLAGGSRADTQYFGPGTRLTVL.

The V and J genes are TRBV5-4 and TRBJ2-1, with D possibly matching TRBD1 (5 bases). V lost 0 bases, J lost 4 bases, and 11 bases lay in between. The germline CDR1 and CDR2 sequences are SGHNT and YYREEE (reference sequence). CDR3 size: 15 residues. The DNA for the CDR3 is TGTGCCAGCAGCTTGGGACAGCCCTTATACAATGAGCAGTTCTTC. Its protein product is CASSLGQPLYNEQFF.

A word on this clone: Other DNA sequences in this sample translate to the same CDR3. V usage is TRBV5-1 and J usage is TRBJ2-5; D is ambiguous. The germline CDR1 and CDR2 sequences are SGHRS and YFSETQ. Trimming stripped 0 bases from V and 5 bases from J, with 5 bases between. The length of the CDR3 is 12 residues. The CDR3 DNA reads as TGCGCCAGCAGCTTGGCCGGGGAGACCCAGTACTTC. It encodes CASSLAGETQYF.